The 22 T cell receptor beta chains listed next were all sequenced from one sample in a study of a mutant IDH1 vaccine in newly diagnosed glioma. These receptors lack a known antigen. The protocol was immunoSEQ multiplex PCR, while the TCRdb copy is restricted to in-frame clones and leaves out a portion. This table has around 50,000 clones, 90% appearing once. Time point of the sample: week 5, during vaccination. Vaccination comprised doses that each held 300 ug of mutant IDH1 20-mer peptide, plus topical imiquimod. Sequenced material: PBMCs, taken from a glioma patient whose treatment included an IDH1 peptide vaccine. All receptors derive from a woman in her thirties or forties with glioma.

The chain combines TRBV5-6 with TRBJ2-1; D is ambiguous. The length of the CDR3 is 15 residues. Germline loops: CDR1 SGHDT, CDR2 YYEEEE. V shed 1 base and J shed 0 bases, with 8 bases lying between them. CDR3 sequence (DNA): TGTGCCAGCAGCTTGAGGCAGATCTCCTACAATGAGCAGTTCTTC. Its protein is CASSLRQISYNEQFF.

The chain is built from TRBV7-2 and TRBJ1-2, with 7 positions matching TRBD1. J lost 6 bases, V lost 10 bases, and 20 bases had no gene match. Looked up from germline, CDR1 is SGHTA and CDR2 is FQGNSA. The CDR3 totals 16 residues. The CDR3 loop is CANPNGGQGGGNGYTF. As DNA, the CDR3 is TGTGCCAACCCCAATGGGGGCCAGGGGGGGGGAAATGGCTACACCTTC. The complete variable domain, with remaining parts taken from reference TRBV7-2 and TRBJ1-2, reads GAGVSQSPSNKVTEKGKDVELRCDPISGHTALYWYRQSLGQGLEFLIYFQGNSAPDKSGLPSDRFSAERTGGSVSTLTIQRTQQEDSAVYLCANPNGGQGGGNGYTFGSGTRLTVV.

The chain recombines TRBV15 with TRBJ2-1; TRBD2 might be the D (5 bases). This CDR3 has 15 amino acids. The germline V gene encodes CDR1 LNHNV and CDR2 YYDKDF (reference sequence). V lost 0 bases to trimming and J lost 3 bases, with 9 bases between them. CDR3 DNA sequence: TGTGCCACCAGCAGAGAGTACGGGGTCTACAATGAGCAGTTCTTC. Translation: CATSREYGVYNEQFF.

The V call is TRBV4-3, the J call TRBJ1-1; D possibly corresponds to TRBD1 (6 bases). The CDR3 sequence is 13 residues long. Germline V gives CDR1 LGHNA, CDR2 YSLEER. V was trimmed by 2 bases and J by 3 bases, leaving 7 bases between them. CDR3: CASSQTGYTEAFF. In DNA form, the CDR3 reads TGCGCCAGCAGCCAAACAGGGTACACTGAAGCTTTCTTT.

V and J are TRBV10-2 and TRBJ2-5; D gene unclear. Germline CDR1 reads WSHSY; CDR2 reads SAAADI. The CDR3 extends over 14 amino acids. V was trimmed by 5 bases and J by 4 bases, leaving 14 bases between them. CDR3 in amino acids: CASSLLRVGETQYF. In DNA form, the CDR3 reads TGCGCCAGCAGTTTACTTAGGGTTGGAGAGACCCAGTACTTC.

As DNA, the CDR3 is TGTGCCAGTAGTAGCGGACGGTCACATCCACAAGAGACCCAGTACTTC. Residues: CASSSGRSHPQETQYF. The chain couples TRBV19 to TRBJ2-5; D remains ambiguous. Trimming pared 4 bases from V and 2 bases from J, leaving 17 bases between. This CDR3 has 16 residues. Looked up from germline, CDR1 is LNHDA and CDR2 is SQIVND (reference sequence).

This rearrangement joins TRBV19 to TRBJ1-4; tentatively, D is TRBD1 (6 bases). From germline, CDR1 is LNHDA and CDR2 SQIVND (reference sequence). This CDR3 is built from 14 residues. V dropped 6 bases and J dropped 7 bases, with 15 bases sitting between them. This CDR3 reads CASRRQAFSEKLFF. The DNA of the CDR3 is TGTGCCAGTAGAAGACAGGCATTCTCTGAAAAACTGTTTTTT.

The sample holds one count of this clone. The chain couples TRBV7-9 to TRBJ2-7, with D possibly matching TRBD2 (5 bases). CDR3 length: 14 amino acids. V was shortened by 7 bases and J by 0 bases, with 13 bases between the two germline ends. Germline V CDR1 and CDR2: SEHNR, FQNEAQ (reference sequence). The CDR3 bases are TGTGCCAGCACCCCCCGGGAAGCCTCCTACGAGCAGTACTTC. Translating gives CASTPREASYEQYF. The full variable domain, in which reference TRBV7-9 and TRBJ2-7 provide the parts outside the CDR3, is DTGVSQNPRHKITKRGQNVTFRCDPISEHNRLYWYRQTLGQGPEFLTYFQNEAQLEKSRLLSDRFSAERPKGSFSTLEIQRTEQGDSAMYLCASTPREASYEQYFGPGTRLTVT.

This chain links TRBV7-2 with TRBJ1-2, with 8 bases aligning to TRBD1. Germline CDR1 is SGHTA and CDR2 is FQGNSA. The CDR3 has 18 residues. V was pared by 5 bases and J by 5 bases, with 19 bases of the junction left unmatched. For the CDR3, the DNA is TGTGCCAGCAGCCCAGACGTAAATTTTAGGACAGGGAGGTATGGCTACACCTTC. This sequence encodes CASSPDVNFRTGRYGYTF.

V usage is TRBV29-1 and J usage is TRBJ2-1; 8 bases fit TRBD2. The CDR3 contains 13 residues. J was trimmed by 4 bases and V by 4 bases; bases with no gene match: 3. The V gene's germline CDR1 is SQVTM and CDR2 ANQGSEA. CDR3 in amino acids: CSVVSGDYNEQFF. The CDR3 DNA is TGCAGCGTTGTTAGCGGGGATTACAATGAGCAGTTCTTC.

Only one count was recorded for this clone. The chain links TRBV14 to TRBJ2-7, with D possibly matching TRBD1 (6 bases). This CDR3 contains 14 residues. Germline CDR1 SGHDN, CDR2 FVKESK. V was cut by 4 bases and J by 5 bases, with 15 bases left in between. This CDR3 reads CASSPLQGSHEQYF. DNA of the CDR3: TGTGCCAGCAGCCCATTACAGGGTAGCCACGAGCAGTACTTC.

The CDR3 nucleotides are TGTGCCAGCAGCAAAGGACAGGGATTGGATTACAATGAGCAGTTCTTC. As protein: CASSKGQGLDYNEQFF. This chain joins TRBV21-1 and TRBJ2-1; TRBD1, as called in the table, went unchecked against the DNA. TRBV21-1 is noted as a pseudogene. This CDR3 comprises 16 residues.

V is TRBV6-5 and J is TRBJ2-2, with D tentatively TRBD2 (6 bases). Germline V lookup: CDR1 MNHEY, CDR2 SVGAGI. This CDR3 comprises 14 residues. V lost 8 bases and J lost 0, with 10 bases in between. This chain's CDR3 is CASSPGANTGELFF. As DNA, the CDR3 is TGTGCCAGCTCCCCGGGGGCGAACACCGGGGAGCTGTTTTTT.

With respect to this clone: Other DNA sequences in the sample encode the same CDR3. The chain is built from TRBV6-5 and TRBJ1-5; D is uncertain. Trimming stripped 5 bases from V and 0 bases from J, with 8 bases between. Germline-derived CDR1 and CDR2 are MNHEY and SVGAGI. This CDR3 has 14 amino acids. CDR3: CASSTGYSNQPQHF. CDR3 nucleotides: TGTGCCAGCAGTACCGGGTATAGCAATCAGCCCCAGCATTTT.

The chain couples TRBV6-5 to TRBJ1-5; 8 bases are a match to TRBD1. V was pared by 6 bases and J by 7 bases, with 5 bases of the junction left unmatched. Germline V CDR1 and CDR2: MNHEY, SVGAGI. The length of the CDR3 is 13 residues. CDR3 residues: CASRGTGQQPQHF. For the CDR3, the DNA is TGTGCCAGCAGGGGGACAGGTCAACAGCCCCAGCATTTT.

The rearrangement uses TRBV6-4 and TRBJ2-7, with a weak D call TRBD2 (5 bases). Trimming removed 6 bases at V and 2 bases at J, with 11 bases between. CDR3 length: 13 amino acids. Germline-derived CDR1 and CDR2 are MRHNA and SNTAGT. The CDR3 reads CASSGVSTYEQYF. CDR3 coding DNA: TGTGCCAGCAGCGGGGTCTCTACCTACGAGCAGTACTTC.

Here the CDR3 reads CASSLSGSVTGELFF. For the CDR3, the DNA is TGTGCCAGCAGCTTAAGCGGGAGCGTCACCGGGGAGCTGTTTTTT. V usage is TRBV7-2 and J usage is TRBJ2-2, with TRBD2 matching over 8 bases. From germline, CDR1 is SGHTA and CDR2 FQGNSA. This CDR3 contains 15 residues. J gave up 4 bases and V 2 bases, and 3 bases lay outside the gene matches.

V is TRBV4-1 and J is TRBJ1-2, with D unclear. V was clipped by 4 bases and J by 1 base, with 16 bases between them. Germline V gene data show CDR1 as MGHRA and CDR2 as YSYEKL. CDR3 length equals 16 residues. CDR3 nucleotides: TGCGCCAGCAGCCCCAAGGTTAGCAGTTTTAACTATGGCTACACCTTC. Translated: CASSPKVSSFNYGYTF.

The genes are TRBV4-3 and TRBJ1-5; D ambiguous. This CDR3 spans 15 amino acids. Germline-derived CDR1 and CDR2 are LGHNA and YSLEER. V dropped 1 base and J dropped 3 bases, with 10 bases sitting between them. The CDR3 DNA follows: TGCGCCAGCAGCCAAGGGGTGCTGTACAATCAGCCCCAGCATTTT. This codes for CASSQGVLYNQPQHF.

The chain joins TRBV7-9 to TRBJ2-5; 7 nucleotides match TRBD2. Germline CDR1 is SEHNR and CDR2 is FQNEAQ (reference sequence). The CDR3 totals 12 residues. The V and J ends lost 1 base and 8 bases, in that order; junction bases with no gene match: 1. The CDR3 loop is CASSLEAGTQYF. CDR3 nucleotides: TGTGCCAGCAGCTTAGAAGCGGGAACCCAGTACTTC.

J is TRBJ1-6 and V is TRBV7-9; D might be TRBD1 (6 bases). This CDR3 spans 16 amino acids. V dropped 5 bases and J dropped 7 bases, with 18 bases sitting between them. Germline CDR1 reads SEHNR; CDR2 reads FQNEAQ (reference sequence). This chain's CDR3 is CASSQRTARWNSPLHF. The DNA of the CDR3 is TGTGCCAGCAGCCAAAGGACAGCCCGGTGGAATTCACCCCTCCACTTT.

The rearrangement joins TRBV7-8 to TRBJ1-2; TRBD1 agrees at 11 bases. This CDR3 is built from 15 residues. After removal of 5 bases from V and 2 bases from J, the junction contained 4 bases not matched to a gene. Germline values: CDR1 SGHVS, CDR2 FQNEAQ. The CDR3 nucleotides are TGTGCCAGCAGCGCCAGGGACAGGGGGAACTATGGCTACACCTTC. Amino acids: CASSARDRGNYGYTF.